The source of this T cell receptor beta chain is a study of T cell responses to AZD1222 COVID-19 vaccine. Study results and limitations: Regions 160-218 and 743-854 dominated among vaccine-associated CD4 TCRs spanning spike. Only six or seven AZD1222 recipients were seropositive at baseline.

Recipients boosted at about 4 weeks or about 12 weeks are pooled. Method: immunoSEQ multiplex PCR; TCRdb's copy keeps in-frame clones and lacks some. The repertoire holds around 150,000 clones, with about nine tenths as singletons. This clone was observed once. What it binds is unknown. Trimming took 3 bases from V and 4 from J; bases not matched to a gene: 5. Germline lookup yields CDR1 SGHVS and CDR2 FQNEAQ. There are 15 residues in the CDR3. Here the sequenced sample was peripheral blood, taken 28 days after the second AZD1222 dose. This TCR derives from an adult who received the AZD1222 COVID-19 vaccine. The chain carries TRBV7-8 and TRBJ2-7, with 11 bases fitting TRBD2. The CDR3 loop is CASSLVAGGIYEQYF. Written as DNA, the CDR3 is TGTGCCAGCAGCTTGGTAGCGGGGGGGATATACGAGCAGTACTTC.